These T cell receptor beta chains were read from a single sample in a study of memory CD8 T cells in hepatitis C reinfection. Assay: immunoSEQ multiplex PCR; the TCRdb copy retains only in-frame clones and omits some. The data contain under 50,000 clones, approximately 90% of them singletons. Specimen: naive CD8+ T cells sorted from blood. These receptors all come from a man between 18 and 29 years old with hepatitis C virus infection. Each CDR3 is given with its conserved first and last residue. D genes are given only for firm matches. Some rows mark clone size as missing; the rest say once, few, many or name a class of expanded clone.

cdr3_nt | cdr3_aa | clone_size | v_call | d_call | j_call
TGTGCCAGCAACACCCGAGGGGAGGGGACTAACCAAGAGACCCAGTACTTC | CASNTRGEGTNQETQYF | . | TRBV7-9 | TRBD2 | TRBJ2-5
TGTGCCAGCCGGAGCGATTCCTATAATTCACCCCTCCACTTT | CASRSDSYNSPLHF | . | TRBV6-5 | . | TRBJ1-6
TGTGCCAGCATCTCCTGGAGGGAATCGAACACCGGGGAGCTGTTTTTT | CASISWRESNTGELFF | . | TRBV28 | . | TRBJ2-2
TGCGCCAGCAGCCCCACACCCGGGGGGCCGGGGAACACTGAAGCTTTCTTT | CASSPTPGGPGNTEAFF | few | TRBV5-1 | . | TRBJ1-1
TGTGCCAGCAGCTGGACTAGCGAGAGCAACAATGAGCAGTTCTTC | CASSWTSESNNEQFF | . | TRBV7-2 | TRBD2 | TRBJ2-1
TGTGCCAGCAGCCCCCTGATTGGTGAGGGCAGCACAGATACGCAGTATTTT | CASSPLIGEGSTDTQYF | . | TRBV7-9 | . | TRBJ2-3
TGCAGCGTTGAAGATCGGAGGCGGAACACCGGGGAGCTGTTTTTT | CSVEDRRRNTGELFF | . | TRBV29-1 | . | TRBJ2-2
TGTGCCAGCAGCTATTCTACCCGGGACAGGGTAGACGGCTGCACCTTC | CASSYSTRDRVDGCTF | . | TRBV13 | TRBD1 | TRBJ1-2
TGTGCCAGCAGTGAAGCCACAGGGGCGGGAGAGCAGTACTTC | CASSEATGAGEQYF | . | TRBV2 | . | TRBJ2-7
TGTGCCAGCAGCCAAGACGGGAGGGGATACGAGCAGTACTTC | CASSQDGRGYEQYF | . | TRBV4-2 | TRBD2 | TRBJ2-7
TGTGCCAGCAGTGGGACAAACATCGGCACTGAAGCTTTCTTT | CASSGTNIGTEAFF | few | TRBV6-1 | . | TRBJ1-1
TGTGCCAGCAGCTTTAGCCCGTGGGAGCAGTACTTC | CASSFSPWEQYF | . | TRBV5-6 | . | TRBJ2-7
TGTGCCAGCAGCTTCTACGCGGGGGGGCCCACCGGGGAGCTGTTTTTT | CASSFYAGGPTGELFF | . | TRBV7-2 | TRBD2 | TRBJ2-2
TGTGCCAGCAGTCTATCGACTAGCGGGATCAACAATGAGCAGTTCTTC | CASSLSTSGINNEQFF | once | TRBV27 | TRBD2 | TRBJ2-1
TGTGCCAGCAGCTCTGCTTCTGGGACTAGTGCCGATGAGCAGTTCTTC | CASSSASGTSADEQFF | . | TRBV7-6 | TRBD2 | TRBJ2-1
TGCGCCAGCAGCTTGGCCGGACAGGCGTCCTTCTCTGGAAACACCATATATTTT | CASSLAGQASFSGNTIYF | . | TRBV5-1 | TRBD1 | TRBJ1-3
TGTGCCAGCAGCCTCCCAGGTTTAGGCACTGAAGCTTTCTTT | CASSLPGLGTEAFF | . | TRBV5-6 | . | TRBJ1-1
TGTGCCAGCAGCTTGGAACAACCCTTCGGGGAGCTGTTTTTT | CASSLEQPFGELFF | . | TRBV5-6 | . | TRBJ2-2
TGTGCCAGCAGATCCCTAGCCCCCACAGATACGCAGTATTTT | CASRSLAPTDTQYF | once | TRBV6-5 | . | TRBJ2-3
TGTGCCAGTAGTATTGGAATACAGGGGAACTATGGCTACACCTTC | CASSIGIQGNYGYTF | . | TRBV19 | TRBD1 | TRBJ1-2
TGTGCCAGCAGTCCGGGACAGGGGAATTCACCCCTCCACTTT | CASSPGQGNSPLHF | . | TRBV2 | TRBD1 | TRBJ1-6
TGTGCCAGCACCATCCGCGGGGGGACCACAGATACGCAGTATTTT | CASTIRGGTTDTQYF | . | TRBV2 | TRBD2 | TRBJ2-3
TGTGCCAGCAGCCCACCGCCCGGGGAGGGCTACGAGCAGTACTTC | CASSPPPGEGYEQYF | . | TRBV13 | TRBD2 | TRBJ2-7
TGTGCCAGCAGTTACTCGGCAGTCTACGAGCAGTACTTC | CASSYSAVYEQYF | few | TRBV6-5 | . | TRBJ2-7
TGTGCCAGTAGTATCAGGGACTCCTACGAGCAGTACTTC | CASSIRDSYEQYF | . | TRBV19 | . | TRBJ2-7
TGTGCCAGCAGCCATACAGGTCGCGGGGGTTGGACAGATACGCAGTATTTT | CASSHTGRGGWTDTQYF | once | TRBV14 | TRBD2 | TRBJ2-3
TGTGCCAGCAGCTCCGAGCCGCCGGGACAGAGTAATGAAAAACTGTTTTTT | CASSSEPPGQSNEKLFF | . | TRBV7-8 | TRBD1 | TRBJ1-4
TGTGCCAGCAGTGAACGAGGGCCCTACGAGCAGTACTTC | CASSERGPYEQYF | . | TRBV6-5 | . | TRBJ2-7
TGTGCCAGTAGTATTAGCCCTAGTTACAATGAGCAGTTCTTC | CASSISPSYNEQFF | . | TRBV19 | . | TRBJ2-1
TGTGCCACCAGCAGAGGGAGGAGGGGGCTTGTCACTGAAGCTTTCTTT | CATSRGRRGLVTEAFF | . | TRBV15 | TRBD1 | TRBJ1-1
TGCGCCAGCAGCCCGAGACACGTAAGCAGTCAGCCCCAGCATTTT | CASSPRHVSSQPQHF | . | TRBV4-1 | . | TRBJ1-5
TGTGCCAGCAGGCTAGCGAACACTGAAGCTTTCTTT | CASRLANTEAFF | . | TRBV6-1 | . | TRBJ1-1
TGCGCCAGCAGTTCGAACAGGGGCACTGAAGCTTTCTTT | CASSSNRGTEAFF | . | TRBV5-1 | TRBD1 | TRBJ1-1
TGTGCCAGCAGTCACGGGACAGGGGTGGATTCACCCCTCCACTTT | CASSHGTGVDSPLHF | . | TRBV6-6 | TRBD1 | TRBJ1-6
TGTGCCAGCAGCTTGGACCCGAGCTCCTACGAGCAGTACTTC | CASSLDPSSYEQYF | . | TRBV5-4 | . | TRBJ2-7
TGTGCCAGCAGCGGACAGGGAAGCAATCAGCCCCAGCATTTT | CASSGQGSNQPQHF | . | TRBV6-1 | TRBD1 | TRBJ1-5
TGTGCCAGCAGCCCGTTCAGGGGCTTGAACACTGAAGCTTTCTTT | CASSPFRGLNTEAFF | . | TRBV5-4 | . | TRBJ1-1
TGTGCCAGCAGCCCCGGATTAGCGGGAGGGCCTGGGGAGCTGTTTTTT | CASSPGLAGGPGELFF | . | TRBV7-9 | TRBD2 | TRBJ2-2
TGTGCCTGGAGTCCCGGGACAGGGGAAGATACGCAGTATTTT | CAWSPGTGEDTQYF | . | TRBV30 | TRBD1 | TRBJ2-3
TGTGCCAGCAGCCACGGGGGGGGCGGAAACATTCAGTACTTC | CASSHGGGGNIQYF | . | TRBV7-8 | TRBD2 | TRBJ2-4
TGTGCCAGCAGGGGACTAGTCCTCAATGAGCAGTTCTTC | CASRGLVLNEQFF | . | TRBV2 | TRBD2 | TRBJ2-1
TGTGCCAGCAGCCTCTTGGCGGGGGGAAGGACCGGGGAGCTGTTTTTT | CASSLLAGGRTGELFF | . | TRBV11-2 | TRBD2 | TRBJ2-2
TGTGCCAGTAGTATTGTACAGGGCTACGAGCAGTACTTC | CASSIVQGYEQYF | . | TRBV19 | . | TRBJ2-7
TGTGCCAGCAGCCTTAGCGGGGCTGGGAGGACCCAGTACTTC | CASSLSGAGRTQYF | . | TRBV27 | TRBD2 | TRBJ2-5
TGTGCCAGCCCCGCCCGGGGTTGGGTATACTACGAGCAGTACTTC | CASPARGWVYYEQYF | once | TRBV5-8 | . | TRBJ2-7
TGTGCCAGCAGCCCCCGGGTCAGACAGGACTACGAGCAGTACTTC | CASSPRVRQDYEQYF | once | TRBV11-2 | . | TRBJ2-7
TGTGCCAGCAGTTACTCAAGGGGGCTCCTCTACAATGAGCAGTTCTTC | CASSYSRGLLYNEQFF | . | TRBV6-5 | TRBD1 | TRBJ2-1
TGTGCCAGCAGCGAGGGCCTTTCCCACTACGAGCAGTACTTC | CASSEGLSHYEQYF | . | TRBV7-9 | . | TRBJ2-7
TGTGCCAGCAGCCTAGAGACAGGGATAAACTATGGCTACACCTTC | CASSLETGINYGYTF | . | TRBV11-2 | TRBD1 | TRBJ1-2
TGCGCCAGCAGCCAAGTAGTGGACAGCTTGGTAGCAGGCTACACCTTC | CASSQVVDSLVAGYTF | . | TRBV4-1 | . | TRBJ1-2
TGCAGCATACGGGACAGGGGCGGCTACGAGCAGTACTTC | CSIRDRGGYEQYF | . | TRBV29-1 | TRBD1 | TRBJ2-7
TGTGCCAGCAGTTTGAGAGGGGGCCGCGCCGGGGAGCTGTTTTTT | CASSLRGGRAGELFF | . | TRBV28 | TRBD1 | TRBJ2-2
TGTGCCAGCAGCTCAGGGGCTGAGCAGTTCTTC | CASSSGAEQFF | . | TRBV7-9 | . | TRBJ2-1